The rows below give T cell receptor beta chains drawn from one sample of a study of T cell changes during pregnancy in multiple sclerosis. The repertoire was sequenced with immunoSEQ multiplex PCR; TCRdb's copy has only in-frame clones and lacks some. The profile shows about 38,000 clones, approximately 91% of them singletons. Sample: CD4+ T cells from peripheral blood mononuclear cells, taken after pregnancy. The receptors were sampled from a female donor in good health, enrolled as a control in a pregnancy study. Both conserved end residues are part of each CDR3. Fields, in order: D gene, clone size, J gene, CDR3 length, V gene, CDR3 protein, CDR3 DNA. The D gene is left open where the match is weak. Part of the rows lack a size; the others show once, few, many or a class for expanded clones.

NA once TRBJ1-3 15 TRBV19 CASSIGQNSGNTIYF TGTGCCAGTAGTATAGGGCAGAACTCTGGAAACACCATATATTTT
TRBD1 NA TRBJ1-5 15 TRBV30 CAWSYRDRPNQPQHF TGTGCCTGGAGTTACCGGGACAGGCCGAATCAGCCCCAGCATTTT
NA NA TRBJ1-1 12 TRBV11-3 CASSFAGPEAFF TGTGCCAGCAGCTTCGCTGGGCCTGAAGCTTTCTTT
NA once TRBJ1-2 12 TRBV30 CAWSPDSRGYTF TGTGCCTGGAGCCCGGACAGTCGGGGCTACACCTTC
TRBD1 NA TRBJ2-7 13 TRBV5-1 CASSQGQSYEQYF TGCGCCAGCAGCCAGGGACAGAGCTACGAGCAGTACTTC
TRBD1 once TRBJ1-1 14 TRBV27 CASSFSGGNTEAFF TGTGCCAGCAGTTTTTCAGGGGGCAACACTGAAGCTTTCTTT
NA once TRBJ2-1 13 TRBV19 CASSIARENEQFF TGTGCCAGTAGTATAGCCAGGGAAAATGAGCAGTTCTTC
NA NA TRBJ1-2 15 TRBV19 CASTDNGARHYGYTF TGTGCCAGTACTGATAATGGGGCCAGACACTATGGCTACACCTTC
NA NA TRBJ1-1 15 TRBV11-2 CASSLESRRDTEAFF TGTGCCAGCAGCTTAGAAAGTCGACGGGACACTGAAGCTTTCTTT
TRBD2 NA TRBJ2-1 14 TRBV10-2 CASTDGGSYNEQFF TGCGCCAGCACCGACGGGGGGTCCTACAATGAGCAGTTCTTC
TRBD1 once TRBJ2-6 16 TRBV14 CASSDRVISGANVLTF TGTGCCAGCAGCGACAGGGTCATCTCTGGGGCCAACGTCCTGACTTTC
TRBD1 NA TRBJ2-2 17 TRBV30 CAWSVLRGQGSTGELFF TGTGCCTGGAGTGTACTACGGGGACAGGGTAGTACCGGGGAGCTGTTTTTT
TRBD1 NA TRBJ2-1 16 TRBV18 CASSPPNRGDYNEQFF TGTGCCAGCTCACCACCTAACAGGGGGGACTACAATGAGCAGTTCTTC
TRBD1 NA TRBJ2-7 15 TRBV5-4 CASSGGTGLGYEQYF TGTGCCAGCAGCGGAGGGACAGGGCTCGGTTACGAGCAGTACTTC
TRBD1 NA TRBJ1-2 13 TRBV7-2 CASSHKTGEGYTF TGTGCCAGCAGCCATAAGACAGGGGAAGGCTACACCTTC
NA NA TRBJ2-1 15 TRBV7-7 CASSSSLDGSYEQFF TGTGCCAGCAGCTCCTCGCTAGACGGGTCCTATGAGCAGTTCTTC
TRBD1 NA TRBJ1-6 13 TRBV2 CASGGQNNSPLHF TGTGCCAGCGGGGGACAGAATAATTCACCCCTCCACTTT
NA NA TRBJ2-7 16 TRBV5-5 CASSLSRGTISYEQYF TGTGCCAGCAGCTTGTCAAGGGGGACTATCTCCTACGAGCAGTACTTC
TRBD2 NA TRBJ2-1 18 TRBV5-6 CASSLGWGLAGDYNEQFF TGTGCCAGCAGCTTGGGATGGGGACTAGCGGGGGACTACAATGAGCAGTTCTTC
NA once TRBJ1-2 11 TRBV30 CASENNYGYTF TGTGCCAGCGAAAATAACTATGGCTACACCTTC
NA NA TRBJ1-3 15 TRBV5-1 CASSSDHTGGNTIYF TGCGCCAGCAGCTCCGACCATACAGGGGGAAACACCATATATTTT
TRBD2 NA TRBJ2-3 13 TRBV2 CASQRGGYDTQYF TGTGCCAGCCAGCGGGGGGGCTACGATACGCAGTATTTT
NA NA TRBJ2-2 14 TRBV5-1 CASGSPGRTGELFF TGCGCCAGCGGATCCCCGGGGAGGACCGGGGAGCTGTTTTTT
NA NA TRBJ2-2 12 TRBV12-5 CASGTDTGELFF TGTGCTAGTGGAACGGACACCGGGGAGCTGTTTTTT
TRBD1 few TRBJ1-2 11 TRBV30 CASDRGNGYTF TGTGCCTCCGACAGGGGGAATGGCTACACCTTC
TRBD1 NA TRBJ2-1 14 TRBV7-2 CASSLLGTDNEQFF TGTGCCAGCAGCTTACTCGGGACAGACAATGAGCAGTTCTTC
NA NA TRBJ1-1 14 TRBV11-2 CASSLGERGNEAFF TGTGCCAGCAGCTTGGGCGAACGGGGGAATGAAGCTTTCTTT
NA once TRBJ1-1 14 TRBV7-9 CASSEAQVSGEAFF TGTGCCAGCAGCGAAGCACAGGTTTCGGGTGAAGCTTTCTTT
NA NA TRBJ1-5 14 TRBV5-1 CASSLTGGNQPQHF TGCGCCAGCAGCTTGACGGGGGGGAATCAGCCCCAGCATTTT
NA NA TRBJ2-7 12 TRBV7-2 CASEWQTNEQYF TGTGCCAGCGAATGGCAAACCAACGAGCAGTACTTC
NA NA TRBJ2-1 14 TRBV7-7 CASSLDGGLGEQFF TGTGCTAGCAGCTTAGACGGGGGGCTGGGTGAGCAGTTCTTC
NA NA TRBJ1-1 15 TRBV2 CASSEAHTGSTEAFF TGTGCCAGCAGTGAAGCACATACGGGGAGCACTGAAGCTTTCTTT
TRBD2 once TRBJ2-3 14 TRBV7-2 CASSQGLATDTQYF TGTGCCAGCAGTCAAGGACTAGCCACAGATACGCAGTATTTT